The 28 T cell receptor beta chains below come from one sample, sequenced in a study of beta chain features in type 1 diabetes. Study outcomes and limitations: Within each of all four CD4+ subsets, Type 1 diabetes patients had TCRB CDR3s that were moderately but significantly shorter.

Their antigen targets remain unknown. Of the isolated RNA, all was reverse transcribed, and so the sequenced material was expressed TCRB transcripts. TCRdb's table, derived via immunoSEQ multiplex PCR, lists solely in-frame clones and lacks some. Of about 650,000 clones listed, over 10% were seen once; the top ten hold 0.095% to 0.15%. Specimen: naive CD4+ T cells from blood. These receptors all stem from a man younger than 45 with type 1 diabetes.

The chain combines TRBV30 with TRBJ2-5; D unclear. The germline V gene encodes CDR1 GTSNPN and CDR2 SVGIG (reference sequence). The V end was cut by 5 bases, the J end by 2 bases, with 3 bases between. The CDR3 totals 10 residues. The CDR3 protein is CAWGQETQYF. CDR3 DNA: TGTGCCTGGGGGCAAGAGACCCAGTACTTC.

This clone was counted between two and nine times. This CDR3 is also generated by other DNA sequences in the sample. This rearrangement joins TRBV7-2 to TRBJ2-7; D remains unclear. With 1 base removed from V and 4 bases from J, the gap between germline ends came to 8 bases. The length of the CDR3 is 13 residues. CDR1 SGHTA and CDR2 FQGNSA come from the germline V gene. CDR3 loop: CASSLGFVYEQYF. The CDR3 nucleotides read TGTGCCAGCAGCTTAGGGTTTGTTTACGAGCAGTACTTC.

The chain recombines TRBV7-9 with TRBJ2-5; tentative D call: TRBD2 (6 bases). Germline V CDR1 and CDR2: SEHNR, FQNEAQ (reference sequence). CDR3 length: 15 amino acids. Trimming cost V 5 bases and J 3 bases, with 16 bases left between them. The CDR3 here is CASSLVLGGKETQYF. DNA of the CDR3: TGTGCCAGCAGCCTCGTGCTAGGAGGGAAAGAGACCCAGTACTTC.

In this sample, this clone turned up a few times. The chain has TRBV6-1 and TRBJ2-2, with TRBD2 as a possible D gene (5 bases). Trimming took 5 bases from V and 3 from J, leaving 13 bases between them. This CDR3 is built from 15 residues. CDR1 is MNHNS and CDR2 is SASEGT in the germline V gene. The CDR3 sequence: CASSPVRVDTGELFF. Here the CDR3 DNA reads TGTGCCAGCAGTCCCGTGCGGGTGGACACCGGGGAGCTGTTTTTT.

The V call is TRBV6-5, the J call TRBJ1-2; the match to TRBD1 covers 8 bases. The CDR3 sequence is 14 residues long. Germline assignment: CDR1 MNHEY and CDR2 SVGAGI. V gave up 6 bases and J gave up 6 bases; unmatched junction bases: 9. The CDR3 DNA reads as TGTGCCAGCAGCAACCTGGGACAGGAAAATGGCTACACCTTC. Encoded protein: CASSNLGQENGYTF.

The chain employs TRBV7-2 and TRBJ1-1; D not certain. The germline CDR1 and CDR2 sequences are SGHTA and FQGNSA. V lost 5 bases and J lost 0, with 4 bases in between. This CDR3 contains 12 residues. CDR3 residues: CASSTVNTEAFF. CDR3 DNA sequence: TGTGCCAGCAGCACGGTGAACACTGAAGCTTTCTTT. The full variable domain, with the rest looked up from reference TRBV7-2 and TRBJ1-1, is GAGVSQSPSNKVTEKGKDVELRCDPISGHTALYWYRQSLGQGLEFLIYFQGNSAPDKSGLPSDRFSAERTGGSVSTLTIQRTQQEDSAVYLCASSTVNTEAFFGQGTRLTVV.

The gene calls are TRBV13 and TRBJ1-2, with D possibly being TRBD1 (6 bases). Trimming left V 5 bases short and J 2 bases short, with 15 bases between. This CDR3 has 15 amino acids. Per germline, CDR1 PRHDT and CDR2 FYEKMQ (reference sequence). CDR3 nucleotides: TGTGCCAGCAGCCAACGGACAAGGGGGAACTATGGCTACACCTTC. Translation gives CASSQRTRGNYGYTF.

This clone was counted between two and nine times. Other DNA sequences within the sample encode an identical CDR3. This chain connects TRBV30 to TRBJ2-5; TRBD2 matches 14 bases. This CDR3 region has 14 residues. The V gene's germline CDR1 is GTSNPN and CDR2 SVGIG (reference sequence). The J segment lost 5 bases and the V segment lost 1 base, leaving 0 bases of the junction unmatched. CDR3 protein: CAWSGLAGGETQYF. DNA of the CDR3: TGTGCCTGGAGTGGACTAGCGGGGGGGGAGACCCAGTACTTC.

This clone was seen a few times. The chain couples TRBV10-3 to TRBJ2-5, with D perhaps matching TRBD1 (5 bases). The CDR3 has 14 amino acids. Trimming cost V 6 bases and J 2 bases, with 13 bases left between them. Germline lookup yields CDR1 ENHRY and CDR2 SYGVKD. This CDR3 is CAISKTARQETQYF. The CDR3 region has the DNA TGTGCCATCAGCAAGACAGCCAGGCAAGAGACCCAGTACTTC.

Only a few counts were recorded for this clone. The chain links TRBV14 to TRBJ2-3, with D possibly called TRBD1 or TRBD2 (5 bases each). This CDR3 spans 14 amino acids. In germline, CDR1 is SGHDN, CDR2 FVKESK. With 2 bases removed from V and 5 bases from J, the gap between germline ends came to 11 bases. The CDR3 loop reads CASSQLGREDTQYF. CDR3 coding DNA: TGTGCCAGCAGCCAACTGGGACGGGAAGATACGCAGTATTTT. Variable domain in full (rest from reference TRBV14 and TRBJ2-3): EAGVTQFPSHSVIEKGQTVTLRCDPISGHDNLYWYRRVMGKEIKFLLHFVKESKQDESGMPNNRFLAERTGGTYSTLKVQPAELEDSGVYFCASSQLGREDTQYFGPGTRLTVL.

This clone occurred a few times. This same CDR3 is encoded by further DNA sequences in the sample. This chain joins TRBV7-2 and TRBJ2-1; 8 nucleotides agree with TRBD2. V lost 4 bases, J lost 4 bases, and 3 bases stayed unmatched. CDR3 length equals 14 residues. In germline, CDR1 is SGHTA, CDR2 FQGNSA. The CDR3 is CASSSLAGYNEQFF. DNA of the CDR3: TGTGCCAGCAGCTCGTTAGCGGGGTACAATGAGCAGTTCTTC.

This clone has a handful of counts. The chain carries TRBV7-2 and TRBJ2-1; tentatively, D is TRBD2 (5 bases). The germline V and J ends were trimmed by 5 bases and 6 bases, with 17 bases remaining between them. The CDR3 length is 15 residues. CDR1 and CDR2 from the germline V gene are SGHTA and FQGNSA. The CDR3 nucleotides read TGTGCCAGCAGCCAGAGGAGCGGCTATCTCAATGAGCAGTTCTTC. Its translation is CASSQRSGYLNEQFF.

The rearrangement uses TRBV30 and TRBJ2-7, with TRBD1 identical over 9 bases. The trim removed 3 bases at V and 5 bases at J, leaving 14 bases unmatched. The CDR3 covers 16 residues. CDR1 is GTSNPN, CDR2 SVGIG, per germline (reference sequence). The CDR3 DNA reads TGTGCCTGGAGCACCAAACCGGGGACAGGGCCCAACGAGCAGTACTTC. It codes for CAWSTKPGTGPNEQYF.

This rearrangement joins TRBV10-3 to TRBJ1-1, with 10 nucleotides matching TRBD1. Germline loops: CDR1 ENHRY, CDR2 SYGVKD. The V and J ends lost 3 bases and 1 base, in that order; junction bases with no gene match: 5. CDR3 length equals 16 residues. The CDR3 is CAISDRQGARNTEAFF. The CDR3 DNA reads TGTGCCATCAGTGATCGACAGGGGGCCCGGAACACTGAAGCTTTCTTT.

The chain employs TRBV5-1 and TRBJ2-2; D is tentatively TRBD1 or TRBD2 (5 bases each). CDR3 size: 15 residues. Germline CDR1 is SGHRS and CDR2 is YFSETQ. V shed 0 bases and J shed 2 bases, with 8 bases lying between them. Here the CDR3 DNA reads TGCGCCAGCAGCTTGGAGAGGGGAAACACCGGGGAGCTGTTTTTT. This translates into CASSLERGNTGELFF.

This clone has just a few counts. In the same sample, other DNA sequences code for this CDR3. V usage is TRBV6-6 and J usage is TRBJ2-2, with 7 nucleotides matching TRBD2. The CDR3 runs 14 residues. V lost 0 bases and J lost 5; bases outside the gene matches: 0. CDR1 is MNHNY, CDR2 SVGAGI, per germline (reference sequence). CDR3 bases: TGTGCCAGCAGTTACTCGCGGGGGACCGGGGAGCTGTTTTTT. Protein: CASSYSRGTGELFF.

This clone has more than one count but fewer than ten. The chain links TRBV27 to TRBJ1-2; 7 bases are a match to TRBD1. The V gene end was trimmed by 6 bases and the J gene end by 5 bases; junction bases not matched to a gene: 6. The length of the CDR3 is 13 residues. Germline CDR1 MNHEY, CDR2 SMNVEV (reference sequence). The CDR3 reads CASRGQLIYGYTF. The DNA for the CDR3 is TGTGCCAGCAGGGGACAGTTGATTTATGGCTACACCTTC.

This clone was seen a handful of times. The CDR3 protein is CASSPNLAGGWNTGELFF. CDR3 coding DNA: TGTGCCAGCAGCCCTAACCTAGCGGGGGGCTGGAACACCGGGGAGCTGTTTTTT. This chain joins TRBV9 and TRBJ2-2; 11 bases align to TRBD2. CDR1 and CDR2 (germline): SGDLS, YYNGEE. Losses at the gene ends were 4 bases for V and 1 base for J; bases not matched to a gene: 9. This CDR3 contains 18 residues.

This clone was counted between two and nine times. The chain uses TRBV30 and TRBJ2-3; 9 nucleotides align to TRBD1. The CDR3 loop spans 15 amino acids. Germline V gives CDR1 GTSNPN, CDR2 SVGIG (reference sequence). Trimming removed 2 bases from V and 8 bases from J; junction bases left unmatched: 11. The CDR3 DNA follows: TGTGCCTGGAGTTTCCCCGGGACAGGGTATAGTACGCAGTATTTT. Translation gives CAWSFPGTGYSTQYF.

This clone has more than one count but fewer than ten. This sequence joins TRBV10-3 and TRBJ2-7; a possible D gene is TRBD2 (6 bases). The ends were cut back, 4 bases at V and 7 bases at J, with 20 bases in the middle. Per germline, CDR1 ENHRY and CDR2 SYGVKD. The CDR3 covers 15 residues. In nucleotides, the CDR3 is TGTGCCATCAGTGGAGCCCTCGTCGGGGCGGGGGAGCAGTACTTC. Protein: CAISGALVGAGEQYF.

This chain connects TRBV5-4 to TRBJ2-2; TRBD2 agrees at 7 bases. Germline CDR1 SGHNT, CDR2 YYREEE (reference sequence). The CDR3 extends over 14 amino acids. V shed 0 bases and J 7 bases; nucleotides not matched to a gene: 3. DNA for the CDR3: TGTGCCAGCAGCTTGGCGGCGGGAGTCGGGGAGCTGTTTTTT. As protein: CASSLAAGVGELFF.

This clone was seen a few times. The V call is TRBV29-1, the J call TRBJ1-5; D is perhaps TRBD1 (6 bases). Germline CDR1 SQVTM, CDR2 ANQGSEA. This CDR3 region has 14 residues. V was shortened by 6 bases and J by 2 bases, with 14 bases between the two germline ends. CDR3 residues: CSVTTGPGNQPQHF. The CDR3 DNA follows: TGCAGCGTAACAACAGGGCCCGGCAATCAGCCCCAGCATTTT.

The rearrangement links TRBV28 to TRBJ1-2, with D possibly TRBD1 on 6 matching bases. The CDR3 spans 13 residues. Looked up from germline, CDR1 is MDHEN and CDR2 is SYDVKM. Trimming left V 8 bases short and J 6 bases short, with 16 bases between. CDR3 sequence (DNA): TGTGCCAGCGGGGGGGGCCAGCGTGATGGCTACACCTTC. Protein: CASGGGQRDGYTF.

This clone has only a few counts. The gene calls are TRBV5-5 and TRBJ2-7; 8 bases are shared with TRBD1. The CDR3 contains 15 residues. V lost 0 bases to trimming and J lost 2 bases; unmatched junction nucleotides: 4. In germline, CDR1 is SGHKS, CDR2 YYEKEE (reference sequence). CDR3 in DNA: TGTGCCAGCAGCTTGGGGACAGGGCTGACCTACGAGCAGTACTTC. This codes for CASSLGTGLTYEQYF.

This chain connects TRBV2 to TRBJ2-5; 7 bases agree with TRBD1. CDR1 is SNHLY and CDR2 is FYNNEI in the germline V gene. The trim removed 5 bases at V and 7 bases at J, leaving 10 bases unmatched. This CDR3 comprises 14 residues. The CDR3 DNA is TGTGCCAGCAGTCCACAGGGGTTCGAGGGGACCCAGTACTTC. Translated: CASSPQGFEGTQYF.

This chain connects TRBV14 to TRBJ2-1; TRBD2 matches 13 bases. Germline values: CDR1 SGHDN, CDR2 FVKESK. Trimming cost V 0 bases and J 4 bases; bases outside gene matches: 9. This CDR3 has 19 residues. The CDR3 here is CASSQESPLLAGGYNEQFF. CDR3 in DNA: TGTGCCAGCAGCCAAGAGTCCCCCCTACTAGCGGGGGGGTACAATGAGCAGTTCTTC.

DNA of the CDR3: TGTGCCAGCAATACAGGGACTAATTCACCCCTCCACTTT. Protein product: CASNTGTNSPLHF. This chain joins TRBV28 and TRBJ1-6, with D maybe TRBD1 (6 bases). The CDR3 totals 13 residues. V lost 7 bases and J lost 6, with 10 bases in between. Germline CDR1 MDHEN, CDR2 SYDVKM.

The V and J genes are TRBV18 and TRBJ1-4; no definite D call. The germline V gene has CDR1 KGHSH and CDR2 LQKENI. Deletions cut 2 bases from V and 5 bases from J, with 9 bases between. The length of the CDR3 is 14 residues. The CDR3 DNA reads TGTGCCAGCTCACCAAAAGGGCCCAATGAAAAACTGTTTTTT. It translates to CASSPKGPNEKLFF.